This T cell receptor (beta chain) comes out of a study of shared clonotypes between healthy human individuals. As for this clone: Its specificity is unknown.

The protocol was immunoSEQ multiplex PCR, while the TCRdb copy is restricted to in-frame clones and leaves out a portion. Found here are around 690,000 clones, less than 95% of them singletons; the top ten hold 30% to 35%. Germline V gene sequence: CDR1 MDHEN, CDR2 SYDVKM. V lost 3 bases, J lost 2 bases, and 7 bases stayed unmatched. The CDR3 totals 17 residues. Findings and limits, study-wide: Sampling covered nothing but blood. Tissue TCR repertoires likely differ from those found in blood. An anticipated effect of sequencing depth on clonotype sharing among donors was recognized. Naive CD4 clonotype sharing across a few donors was 4% to 5.5%. The represented genetic and exposure-history diversity was limited by the small number of donors.

The TCR comes from a man aged 18-30 years in good health. Some clones in this sample may be carry-over from other donors' samples. The rearrangement joins TRBV28 to TRBJ2-1, with TRBD2 matching over 10 bases. Sequenced material: memory CD8+ T cells from PBMCs. Subset denoted: CD45RO+ cells pooled with CCR7-negative TemRA cells. The CDR3 DNA reads as TGTGCCAGCAGTTTTCCCCGACTAGCGGGCCCCTACAATGAGCAGTTCTTC. Protein product: CASSFPRLAGPYNEQFF.